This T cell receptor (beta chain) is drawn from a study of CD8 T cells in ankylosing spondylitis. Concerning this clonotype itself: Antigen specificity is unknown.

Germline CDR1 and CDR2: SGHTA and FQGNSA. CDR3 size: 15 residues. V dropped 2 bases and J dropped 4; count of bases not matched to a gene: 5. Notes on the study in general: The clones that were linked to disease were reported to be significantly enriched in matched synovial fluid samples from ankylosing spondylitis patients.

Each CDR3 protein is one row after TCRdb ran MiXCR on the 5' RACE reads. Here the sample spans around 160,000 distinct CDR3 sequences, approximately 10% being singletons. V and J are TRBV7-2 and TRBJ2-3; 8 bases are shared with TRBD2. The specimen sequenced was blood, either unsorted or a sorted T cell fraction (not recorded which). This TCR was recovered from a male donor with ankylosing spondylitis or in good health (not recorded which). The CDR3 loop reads CASSLSSGWADTQYF. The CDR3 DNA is TGTGCCAGCAGCTTATCTAGCGGGTGGGCAGATACGCAGTATTTT.